A selection of T cell receptor beta chains follows, all from one sample in a study of OX40 agonist ivuxolimab in advanced cancers. Profiled with immunoSEQ multiplex PCR; TCRdb holds only in-frame clones, not every one. This sample has tens of thousands of clones, with 75% to 90% found just once. This material consisted of CD4+ or CD8+ T cells sorted from blood, taken in a trial of the OX40 agonist ivuxolimab. Receptors were obtained from an adult with an advanced solid tumor such as melanoma, head and neck, liver or kidney cancer. Both conserved end residues are trimmed from each CDR3. Each record gives: V gene, clone size, J gene, CDR3 protein. Clone size is shown for a subset of rows, as once, few, many or a class of expanded clone.

>TRBV5-6|.|TRBJ1-2
ASSLDRGLSGYT
>TRBV5-5|.|TRBJ2-1
ASSTGVAMDEQF
>TRBV5-1|.|TRBJ2-5
ASSLSLAGASETQY
>TRBV7-9|.|TRBJ1-3
ASSQSQGAGNTIY
>TRBV7-8|.|TRBJ2-7
ASSSTSGTYEQY
>TRBV19|.|TRBJ1-5
ASSFVDGWEHQPQH
>TRBV6-6|few|TRBJ1-2
ASTPVGRGYT
>TRBV19|.|TRBJ2-7
ASSSETGGEQY
>TRBV2|.|TRBJ1-2
ASSSGMSYT
>TRBV19|medium-sized|TRBJ1-2
ASTPTGDYGYT
>TRBV25-1|.|TRBJ2-1
ASSRDRGSDEQF
>TRBV15|.|TRBJ2-1
ATSRVPSGRPGNEQF
>TRBV18|.|TRBJ2-1
ASSPPGLADQNEQF
>TRBV7-2|.|TRBJ1-2
ASSPDSGGSFYGYT
>TRBV5-8|.|TRBJ2-1
ASSLNEQF
>TRBV7-8|.|TRBJ1-2
ASSSSGSNYGYT
>TRBV28|.|TRBJ2-6
ASRELAGVEGGANVLT
>TRBV2|.|TRBJ2-3
ASSDETQHATQY
>TRBV11-3|.|TRBJ1-3
ASSSGPSSGNTIY
>TRBV27|.|.
ASSLSSGGIYEQY
>TRBV5-1|.|TRBJ1-4
ASRLAVGGRVEEKLF
>TRBV18|.|TRBJ2-5
ASSPRQAASETQY
>TRBV11-3|.|TRBJ2-5
ASSFGGSETQY
>TRBV25-1|.|TRBJ2-3
ASTPSRGTDTQY
>TRBV30|.|TRBJ1-1
AWSVRGERAF
>TRBV12-5|.|TRBJ2-7
ASGWEGYEQY
>TRBV14|.|TRBJ2-5
ASSPRRAARETQY
>TRBV11-3|.|TRBJ2-2
ASTRPRGLGTGELF
>TRBV30|.|TRBJ2-5
AWKDRGWSETQY
>TRBV4-2|.|TRBJ2-2
ASSQDFTGELF
>TRBV18|.|TRBJ2-3
ASSTGLAVTDTQY
>TRBV13|.|TRBJ1-4
ASSTRRPGGKLF
>TRBV11-3|.|TRBJ1-1
ASSPGQGLNTEAF
>TRBV12-5|.|TRBJ2-3
ASGPHGLAGGIHTQY
>TRBV18|.|TRBJ2-7
ASSPGTSGAISYEQY
>TRBV2|.|TRBJ1-2
ASSEQFQGARYGYT
>TRBV7-6|few|TRBJ2-3
ASSGVLAGGPGATDTQY
>TRBV7-9|.|TRBJ1-2
ASRSGDNNYGYT
>TRBV28|.|TRBJ2-1
ASSSTGLDPPGSYNEQF
>TRBV11-2|.|TRBJ2-3
ASSLVQGGWTDTQY
>TRBV19|.|TRBJ2-7
ASSDDYCEQY
>TRBV29-1|.|TRBJ1-3
SAADRAGNTIY
>TRBV30|.|TRBJ2-3
AWSVLSDTQY
>TRBV9|.|TRBJ2-1
ASSAEGLAGVSNEQF
>TRBV7-9|.|TRBJ2-7
ASSSGAGPLDEQY
>TRBV14|once|TRBJ1-1
ASSQRGQGFLNTEAF
>TRBV11-2|.|TRBJ2-5
ASSSYLAEVQETQY
>TRBV7-9|.|TRBJ2-7
ASSRAGYYEQY